This T cell receptor beta chain was recorded in a study of radiation and T cells in renal cell carcinoma. Specified time point: blood 4 weeks post-SBRT, at nephrectomy. Treatment indicated: 15 Gy SBRT to primary tumor, nephrectomy 4 weeks later. Nephrectomy followed 15 Gy stereotactic body radiation by 4 weeks. As concerns this clone: Its antigen is as yet unknown.

The germline V gene has CDR1 SGHRS and CDR2 YFSETQ. The CDR3 has 15 residues. V lost 4 bases to trimming and J lost 8 bases; unmatched junction nucleotides: 8. The assay was immunoSEQ multiplex PCR, and TCRdb's table has in-frame clones only and misses some. This sample has 140,000 or so clones, with approximately 86% found just once. Study results and caveats: Top tumor clonotypes rose in blood 2 weeks post-radiation, then contracted.

Material: blood, obtained from a patient whose treatment included radiotherapy and nephrectomy. This rearrangement joins TRBV5-1 to TRBJ1-4; 10 bases line up with TRBD1. The sequence derives from a woman aged 45-59 years with renal cell carcinoma. The CDR3, as DNA: TGCGCCAGCAGCACAGAGACAGGGGGCGCCGAAAAACTGTTTTTT. Protein sequence: CASSTETGGAEKLFF.